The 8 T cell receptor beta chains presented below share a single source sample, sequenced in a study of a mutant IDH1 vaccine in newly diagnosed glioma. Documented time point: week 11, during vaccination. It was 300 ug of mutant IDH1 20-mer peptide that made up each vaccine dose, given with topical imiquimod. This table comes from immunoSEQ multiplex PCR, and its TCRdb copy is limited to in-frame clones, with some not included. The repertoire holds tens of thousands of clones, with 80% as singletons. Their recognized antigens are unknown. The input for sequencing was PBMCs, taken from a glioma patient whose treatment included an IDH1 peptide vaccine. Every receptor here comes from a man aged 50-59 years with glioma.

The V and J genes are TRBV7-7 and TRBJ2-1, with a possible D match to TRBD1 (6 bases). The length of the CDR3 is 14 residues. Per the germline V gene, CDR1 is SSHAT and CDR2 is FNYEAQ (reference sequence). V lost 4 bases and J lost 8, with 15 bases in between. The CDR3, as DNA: TGTGCCAGCAGCTCAACACAGGGTTTTGATGAGCAGTTCTTC. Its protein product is CASSSTQGFDEQFF. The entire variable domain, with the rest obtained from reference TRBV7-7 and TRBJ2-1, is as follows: GAGVSQSPRYKVTKRGQDVTLRCDPISSHATLYWYQQALGQGPEFLTYFNYEAQPDKSGLPSDRFSAERPEGSISTLTIQRTEQRDSAMYRCASSSTQGFDEQFFGPGTRLTVL.

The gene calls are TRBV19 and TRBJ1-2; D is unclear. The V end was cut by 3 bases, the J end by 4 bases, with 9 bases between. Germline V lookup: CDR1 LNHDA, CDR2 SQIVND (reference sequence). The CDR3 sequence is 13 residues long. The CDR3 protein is CASSMGRIYGYTF. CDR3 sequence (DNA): TGTGCCAGTAGTATGGGCAGAATCTATGGCTACACCTTC.

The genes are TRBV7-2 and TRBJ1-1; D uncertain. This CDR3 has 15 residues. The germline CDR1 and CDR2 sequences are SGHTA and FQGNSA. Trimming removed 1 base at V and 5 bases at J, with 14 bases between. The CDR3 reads CASSLGVGYPTEAFF. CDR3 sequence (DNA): TGTGCCAGCAGCTTAGGGGTAGGGTATCCAACTGAAGCTTTCTTT.

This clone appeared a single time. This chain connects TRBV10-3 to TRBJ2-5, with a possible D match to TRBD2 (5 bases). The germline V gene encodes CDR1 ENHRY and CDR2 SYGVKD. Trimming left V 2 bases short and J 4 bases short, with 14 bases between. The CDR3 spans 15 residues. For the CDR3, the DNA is TGTGCCATCAGTGAGGCTGACTTAGAGGGAGAGACCCAGTACTTC. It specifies CAISEADLEGETQYF.

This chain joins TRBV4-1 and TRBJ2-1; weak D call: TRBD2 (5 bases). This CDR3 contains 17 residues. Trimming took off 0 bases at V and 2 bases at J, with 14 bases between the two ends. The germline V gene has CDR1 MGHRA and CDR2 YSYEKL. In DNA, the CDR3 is TGCGCCAGCAGCCAAGATACCAGCGGAGACCCCTACAATGAGCAGTTCTTC. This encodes CASSQDTSGDPYNEQFF.

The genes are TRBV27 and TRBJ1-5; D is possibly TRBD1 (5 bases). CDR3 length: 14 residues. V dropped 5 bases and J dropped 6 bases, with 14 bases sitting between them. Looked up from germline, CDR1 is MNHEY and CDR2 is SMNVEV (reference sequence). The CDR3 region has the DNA TGTGCCAGCAGTGCCGGGGCTTCCATTCAGCCCCAGCATTTT. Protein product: CASSAGASIQPQHF.

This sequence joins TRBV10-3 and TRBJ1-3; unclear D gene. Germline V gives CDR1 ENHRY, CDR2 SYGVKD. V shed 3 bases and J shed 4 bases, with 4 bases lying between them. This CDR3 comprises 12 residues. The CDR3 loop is CAISERGNTIYF. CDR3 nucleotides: TGTGCCATCAGTGAAAGGGGAAACACCATATATTTT.

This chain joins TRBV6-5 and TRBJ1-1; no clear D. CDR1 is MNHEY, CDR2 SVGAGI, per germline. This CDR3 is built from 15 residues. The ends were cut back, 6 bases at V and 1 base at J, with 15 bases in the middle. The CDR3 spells CASSPKGFKNTEAFF. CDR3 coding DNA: TGTGCCAGCAGCCCCAAGGGATTTAAGAACACTGAAGCTTTCTTT.